The entry below gives a single T cell receptor (beta chain) sequence along with its context. Its target is unknown. CD45RO-negative cells were positively selected for CCR7, leaving out terminally differentiated effector memory CD45RA+ cells. Donors comprised healthy HIV-negative adults lacking recent acute infections or vaccinations. Among the donors, all were Caucasian adults who lived in Nashville, Tennessee. The record originates from a study of shared clonotypes between healthy human individuals. Findings of the study overall: Roughly 4.6% of naive CD4 clonotypes were common to a few donors.

Repertoires were generated with immunoSEQ multiplex PCR, while TCRdb's copy carries only in-frame clones and drops some. The sample comprises about 2,100,000 clones, roughly 91% of which are singletons, and over 1.5% rests with the top ten. Germline CDR1 is MNHEY and CDR2 is SMNVEV (reference sequence). V was pared by 3 bases and J by 5 bases, with 3 bases of the junction left unmatched. The CDR3 loop spans 14 amino acids. What was sequenced was naive CD8+ T cells from PBMCs. This chain links TRBV27 with TRBJ2-1, with 8 bases fitting TRBD1. The origin of this receptor is a man aged 18 to 35 in good health. Some clones in this sample may be carry-over from other donors' samples. The CDR3 is CASSFQGAHNEQFF. CDR3 nucleotides: TGTGCCAGCAGTTTCCAGGGGGCCCACAATGAGCAGTTCTTC.